Below, 18 T cell receptor beta chains from the same sample are listed, as sequenced in a study of shared clonotypes between healthy human individuals. CD45RO-negative cells were positively selected for CCR7, leaving out terminally differentiated effector memory CD45RA+ cells. The table came from immunoSEQ multiplex PCR; TCRdb's copy has only in-frame clones and leaves some out. The table includes millions of clones, roughly 95% detected once. Sequences were obtained from naive CD8+ T cells sorted from blood. The source is a young man in good health.

The J gene is TRBJ2-7, the V gene TRBV19; D not resolved. Germline CDR1 and CDR2: LNHDA and SQIVND (reference sequence). The CDR3 has 14 residues. Trimming removed 3 bases at V and 0 bases at J, with 9 bases between. CDR3 loop: CASSISLSSYEQYF. As DNA, the CDR3 is TGTGCCAGTAGTATCTCCCTGAGCTCCTACGAGCAGTACTTC.

J is TRBJ2-7 and V is TRBV19; D might be TRBD2 (6 bases). This CDR3 has 14 amino acids. The germline V gene has CDR1 LNHDA and CDR2 SQIVND (reference sequence). Trimming shortened V by 3 bases and J by 5 bases, and 14 bases separated the two germline ends. The CDR3 coding sequence is TGTGCCAGTAGTATTGGAGGGGCGTTCAACGAGCAGTACTTC. Protein product: CASSIGGAFNEQYF.

J is TRBJ2-5 and V is TRBV4-1; D is uncertain. Germline CDR1 MGHRA, CDR2 YSYEKL. The CDR3 sequence is 15 residues long. Trimming removed 0 bases at V and 1 base at J, with 9 bases between. The CDR3 sequence: CASSQDLRSQETQYF. The CDR3 DNA reads TGCGCCAGCAGCCAAGATCTAAGGAGCCAAGAGACCCAGTACTTC.

J is TRBJ2-3 and V is TRBV30, with D possibly matching TRBD2 (5 bases). Trimming took off 5 bases at V and 1 base at J, with 16 bases between the two ends. The germline V gene has CDR1 GTSNPN and CDR2 SVGIG (reference sequence). The CDR3 is 15 amino acids. CDR3 bases: TGTGCCTGGGGGCCCCGGGTGGGAGGCACAGATACGCAGTATTTT. Protein product: CAWGPRVGGTDTQYF.

V gene TRBV2 combines with J gene TRBJ2-2, with D possibly being TRBD2 (5 bases). Germline lookup yields CDR1 SNHLY and CDR2 FYNNEI. The CDR3 has 14 amino acids. The V gene lost 7 bases and the J gene lost 1 base, with 10 bases spanning the gap. CDR3 sequence (DNA): TGTGCCAGCACGGGGTTCAAGAACACCGGGGAGCTGTTTTTT. Protein: CASTGFKNTGELFF.

CDR3 sequence (DNA): TGTGCCAGCAGTCTCCAGACAGGGACTAGGTCTGGGGCCAACGTCCTGACTTTC. It encodes CASSLQTGTRSGANVLTF. The V gene is TRBV27, the J gene TRBJ2-6; the D gene is possibly TRBD2 (8 bases). The CDR3 is made up of 18 amino acids. V shed 5 bases and J shed 1 base, with 18 bases lying between them. In germline, CDR1 is MNHEY, CDR2 SMNVEV (reference sequence).

The chain has TRBV13 and TRBJ2-7; D may match TRBD1 or TRBD2 (6 bases each). V was clipped by 5 bases and J by 7 bases, with 24 bases between them. CDR3 length: 16 amino acids. Germline CDR1 reads PRHDT; CDR2 reads FYEKMQ (reference sequence). This chain's CDR3 is CASSHNTNGGLWEQYF. CDR3 DNA sequence: TGTGCCAGCAGCCACAATACTAACGGGGGCCTCTGGGAGCAGTACTTC.

The rearrangement joins TRBV19 to TRBJ1-1, with TRBD1 as a possible D gene (5 bases). The CDR3 consists of 13 residues. Germline V gene data show CDR1 as LNHDA and CDR2 as SQIVND (reference sequence). V was pared by 5 bases and J by 4 bases, with 11 bases between. The CDR3 region is CASSAQGRTEAFF. Written as DNA, the CDR3 is TGTGCCAGTAGTGCTCAGGGTCGCACTGAAGCTTTCTTT.

The chain couples TRBV29-1 to TRBJ1-1, with D unclear. Germline CDR1 is SQVTM and CDR2 is ANQGSEA. The germline V and J ends were trimmed by 6 bases and 1 base, with 6 bases remaining between them. This CDR3 has 11 amino acids. DNA for the CDR3: TGCAGCGTGGCGGAGAACACTGAAGCTTTCTTT. Its protein is CSVAENTEAFF.

V is TRBV9 and J is TRBJ2-1, with D uncertain. This CDR3 is built from 15 residues. Germline V gene lookup returns CDR1 SGDLS and CDR2 YYNGEE. V lost 4 bases and J 5 bases, leaving 16 bases between the germline ends. CDR3 sequence (DNA): TGTGCCAGCAGCCCGGCGTGGAATTGGGACAATGAGCAGTTCTTC. It codes for CASSPAWNWDNEQFF.

This sequence joins TRBV6-1 and TRBJ2-2; no firm D call. Deletions cut 3 bases from V and 7 bases from J, with 21 bases between. The CDR3 contains 17 residues. The germline V gene encodes CDR1 MNHNS and CDR2 SASEGT. Here the CDR3 reads CASSDSSWAPGSGELFF. The CDR3 DNA follows: TGTGCCAGCAGTGATTCAAGTTGGGCACCGGGCAGCGGGGAGCTGTTTTTT.

This sequence joins TRBV4-1 and TRBJ2-1; 9 bases align to TRBD1. Germline V gene data show CDR1 as MGHRA and CDR2 as YSYEKL. The CDR3 loop spans 15 amino acids. Trimming at V came to 4 bases and at J to 10 bases, leaving 11 bases not matched to a gene. CDR3: CASSPTGTGSMEQFF. CDR3 coding DNA: TGCGCCAGCAGCCCAACCGGGACAGGGAGCATGGAGCAGTTCTTC.

The rearrangement links TRBV9 to TRBJ2-5, with TRBD2 matching over 8 bases. The CDR3 runs to 14 residues. J gave up 5 bases and V 0 bases, and 3 bases lay outside the gene matches. The germline gives CDR1 SGDLS, CDR2 YYNGEE. CDR3 nucleotides: TGTGCCAGCAGCGTAGACGGGACTAGTGAGACCCAGTACTTC. It specifies CASSVDGTSETQYF.

This clone was detected once. This sample includes further DNA sequences coding for the same CDR3. V and J are TRBV4-3 and TRBJ2-7, with TRBD1 identical over 8 bases. CDR3 size: 15 residues. Germline V lookup: CDR1 LGHNA, CDR2 YSLEER. J gave up 3 bases and V 0 bases, and 4 bases lay outside the gene matches. The DNA for the CDR3 is TGCGCCAGCAGCCAAGATTCAGGGGGCAACTACGAGCAGTACTTC. It encodes CASSQDSGGNYEQYF.

The V gene is TRBV4-1, the J gene TRBJ2-7; 10 positions match TRBD2. V lost 5 bases to trimming and J lost 4 bases; unmatched junction nucleotides: 8. The V gene's germline CDR1 is MGHRA and CDR2 YSYEKL. The CDR3 sequence is 15 residues long. This chain's CDR3 is CASSDLGLAAYEQYF. CDR3 sequence (DNA): TGCGCCAGCAGCGACTTAGGACTAGCGGCTTACGAGCAGTACTTC.

V is TRBV5-6 and J is TRBJ1-2; TRBD1 might be the D (5 bases). CDR1 and CDR2 from the germline V gene are SGHDT and YYEEEE. V dropped 0 bases and J dropped 5 bases, with 11 bases sitting between them. The CDR3 covers 14 residues. Here the CDR3 reads CASSLVPGPYGYTF. CDR3 coding DNA: TGTGCCAGCAGCTTGGTCCCGGGACCTTATGGCTACACCTTC.

The J gene is TRBJ2-7, the V gene TRBV5-6; D unclear. Germline CDR1 reads SGHDT; CDR2 reads YYEEEE. The CDR3 length is 15 residues. V shed 0 bases and J shed 0 bases, with 10 bases lying between them. The CDR3 bases are TGTGCCAGCAGCTTGGATCCAGAACCCTCCTACGAGCAGTACTTC. Protein: CASSLDPEPSYEQYF. The full variable domain, its missing parts supplied by reference TRBV5-6 and TRBJ2-7, is DAGVTQSPTHLIKTRGQQVTLRCSPKSGHDTVSWYQQALGQGPQFIFQYYEEEERQRGNFPDRFSGHQFPNYSSELNVNALLLGDSALYLCASSLDPEPSYEQYFGPGTRLTVT.

V and J are TRBV7-6 and TRBJ2-7, with 11 bases matching TRBD2. Germline V gene sequence: CDR1 SGHVS, CDR2 FNYEAQ. Trimming removed 0 bases from V and 4 bases from J; junction bases left unmatched: 5. The CDR3 is 16 residues long. The CDR3 DNA sequence: TGTGCCAGCAGCTTAGCTACTAGCGGGAGTGCGTACGAGCAGTACTTC. It translates to CASSLATSGSAYEQYF.